This T cell receptor beta chain was identified in a study of T cell repertoires in cytomegalovirus infection. Looking at the study overall: Both a matching HLA type and CMV infection were indicated by public TCR beta signatures. Overall study results and limits: Ex vivo responses were dominated by HLA-C-restricted CMV-specific TCR beta clonotypes. Totalled public TCR beta family frequency picked out people who carried CMV plus the relevant HLA.

TCRdb redid the calling of the reads with MiXCR, one entry per CDR3 protein. The table shows about 310,000 distinct CDR3 sequences, with around 25% occurring only once. A note on this clonotype: Its antigen remains unidentified.

Germline V gene data show CDR1 as SGHDT and CDR2 as YYEEEE. CDR3 size: 15 residues. Germline trimming cut 3 bases from V and 8 bases from J; bases unmatched to any gene: 9. Sequenced material: cultured PBMCs, taken from culture after CMV antigen stimulation. This receptor was identified in a human donor in good health (CMV status not recorded). Some clones in this sample may be carry-over from other donors' samples. The chain is built from TRBV5-6 and TRBJ2-1, with 9 bases matching TRBD1. This CDR3 reads CASSSTWTGDDEQFF. The CDR3 region has the DNA TGTGCCAGCAGCTCAACGTGGACAGGGGATGATGAGCAGTTCTTC.